A single sample gave rise to the 21 T cell receptor beta chains below, sequenced in a study of blood T cell repertoires in COVID-19. Generated by immunoSEQ multiplex PCR, the TCRdb table keeps only in-frame clones and is missing some. The repertoire holds a few hundred thousand clones, with roughly four fifths as singletons. The sequenced material came from peripheral blood. These receptors came from a human donor with acute or convalescent COVID-19. The donor label of this sample is uncertain.

V and J are TRBV6-5 and TRBJ2-1, with D possibly TRBD2 on 6 matching bases. Per germline, CDR1 MNHEY and CDR2 SVGAGI. Between the trimmed V and J ends, which lost 7 bases and 4 bases, there was a span of 14 bases. This CDR3 contains 14 residues. The CDR3 nucleotides are TGTGCCAGCACCCCGGGACTCCGTTACAATGAGCAGTTCTTC. Translating gives CASTPGLRYNEQFF.

This rearrangement joins TRBV4-2 to TRBJ2-3; no reliable D call. The germline V gene encodes CDR1 LGHNA and CDR2 YNFKEQ. The CDR3 sequence is 12 residues long. The germline V and J ends were trimmed by 1 base and 10 bases, with 9 bases remaining between them. The CDR3 sequence: CASSQASRSQYF. CDR3 DNA: TGTGCCAGCAGCCAAGCTAGTCGCTCGCAGTATTTT.

The V call is TRBV19, the J call TRBJ2-1; 8 bases line up with TRBD2. This CDR3 has 13 amino acids. The germline V gene has CDR1 LNHDA and CDR2 SQIVND (reference sequence). With 1 base clipped from V and 12 bases from J, the junction kept 5 bases outside the gene matches. The CDR3 sequence: CASSIVAGRGQFF. CDR3 bases: TGTGCCAGTAGTATAGTAGCGGGGAGGGGGCAGTTCTTC.

The J gene is TRBJ1-1, the V gene TRBV4-1; TRBD1 matches at 8 bases. Germline lookup yields CDR1 MGHRA and CDR2 YSYEKL. V lost 2 bases, J lost 3 bases, and 5 bases stayed unmatched. This CDR3 spans 15 amino acids. The CDR3 sequence is CASSQLTGAYTEAFF. As DNA, the CDR3 is TGCGCCAGCAGCCAATTGACAGGGGCGTACACTGAAGCTTTCTTT.

This rearrangement joins TRBV18 to TRBJ2-7; a possible D gene is TRBD1 (6 bases). There are 14 residues in the CDR3. Germline V gene data show CDR1 as KGHSH and CDR2 as LQKENI. V dropped 8 bases and J dropped 4 bases, with 18 bases sitting between them. The CDR3 DNA follows: TGTGCCAGCGAAAGGGGGTCCAGAGGGTACGAGCAGTACTTC. Translating it yields CASERGSRGYEQYF.

The V gene is TRBV4-1, the J gene TRBJ1-4; tentatively, D is TRBD1 (5 bases). Deletions cut 6 bases from V and 2 bases from J, with 10 bases between. The length of the CDR3 is 14 residues. Germline CDR1 MGHRA, CDR2 YSYEKL. Here the CDR3 reads CASRPRDTNEKLFF. DNA for the CDR3: TGCGCCAGCAGGCCGCGGGACACTAATGAAAAACTGTTTTTT.

This clone was seen a handful of times. The J gene is TRBJ2-2, the V gene TRBV6-5; possibly TRBD2 for D (6 bases). Trimming took off 4 bases at V and 2 bases at J, with 11 bases between the two ends. Germline CDR1 is MNHEY and CDR2 is SVGAGI. The CDR3 totals 15 residues. In DNA, the CDR3 is TGTGCCAGCAGTTCCGTTAGCGGTAACACCGGGGAGCTGTTTTTT. Translation: CASSSVSGNTGELFF.

A few counts support this clone. The chain has TRBV20-1 and TRBJ1-1; no clear D. CDR1 and CDR2 (germline): DFQATT, SNEGSKA (reference sequence). This CDR3 is 11 amino acids long. DNA for the CDR3: TGCAACCCCCTGGGAGACACTGAAGCTTTCTTT. Translation: CNPLGDTEAFF.

This sequence joins TRBV6-7 and TRBJ1-5; 8 positions agree with TRBD1. TRBV6-7 is an ORF; its function is uncertain. The CDR3 loop spans 21 amino acids. V was clipped by 4 bases and J by 4 bases; unmatched bases: 24. CDR3 coding DNA: TGTGCCAGCAGTTGCCGGGACAGGCCCTCACCTGCTTTTTGCAATAATCAGCCCCAGCATTTT. Translated: CASSCRDRPSPAFCNNQPQHF.

The chain links TRBV6-1 to TRBJ1-1, with 7 bases aligning to TRBD1. The CDR3 extends over 14 amino acids. The trim removed 4 bases at V and 11 bases at J, leaving 13 bases unmatched. Germline V lookup: CDR1 MNHNS, CDR2 SASEGT. CDR3 region: CASSASLGQWPAFF. CDR3 bases: TGTGCCAGCAGTGCCTCCCTGGGACAGTGGCCCGCTTTCTTT.

The rearrangement links TRBV12-3 or TRBV12-4 to TRBJ2-7, with D unclear. The CDR3 is 12 residues long. The ends were cut back, 3 bases at V and 7 bases at J, with 10 bases in the middle. The CDR3 is CASSLSLREQYF. Here the CDR3 DNA reads TGTGCCAGCAGTTTGTCACTGAGGGAGCAGTACTTC.

V gene TRBV6-1 combines with J gene TRBJ1-1; 10 bases match TRBD1. Germline loops: CDR1 MNHNS, CDR2 SASEGT. V dropped 1 base and J dropped 8; count of bases not matched to a gene: 7. This CDR3 region has 15 residues. The CDR3 region is CASSEGSTGGREAFF. CDR3 in DNA: TGTGCCAGCAGTGAAGGATCGACAGGGGGCCGGGAAGCTTTCTTT.

V and J are TRBV5-6 and TRBJ2-1; TRBD2 aligns across 8 bases. The CDR3 is made up of 14 amino acids. Per the germline V gene, CDR1 is SGHDT and CDR2 is YYEEEE. Trimming at V came to 4 bases and at J to 6 bases, leaving 6 bases not matched to a gene. CDR3 DNA: TGTGCCAGCAGCCTCGAGCGGGGGAGCAATGAGCAGTTCTTC. It encodes CASSLERGSNEQFF.

A few counts support this clone. This chain connects TRBV5-1 to TRBJ2-1, with D hard to call. CDR3 length: 15 residues. Germline lookup yields CDR1 SGHRS and CDR2 YFSETQ. Trimming took 8 bases from V and 9 from J, leaving 24 bases between them. The CDR3 sequence is CASHLGGAGPGEQFF. Written as DNA, the CDR3 is TGCGCCAGTCACCTCGGTGGAGCTGGTCCCGGTGAGCAGTTCTTC.

The chain couples TRBV2 to TRBJ2-3; a weak D match, TRBD2 (5 bases). CDR3 length: 15 amino acids. V was cut by 3 bases and J by 1 base, with 11 bases left in between. CDR1 and CDR2 (germline): SNHLY, FYNNEI. The CDR3 loop is CASSEQDLRTDTQYF. The CDR3 nucleotides read TGTGCCAGCAGTGAGCAGGACTTGCGCACAGATACGCAGTATTTT.

The chain has TRBV6-1 and TRBJ2-1; 10 bases fit TRBD2. The ends lost 1 base at V and 12 bases at J; junction bases unmatched: 18. This CDR3 spans 18 amino acids. CDR1 is MNHNS, CDR2 SASEGT, per germline. The CDR3 reads CASSEGLAGLRPRMWQFF. In DNA form, the CDR3 reads TGTGCCAGCAGTGAAGGACTAGCGGGTCTTCGACCTCGTATGTGGCAGTTCTTC.

This chain joins TRBV18 and TRBJ2-5; 7 bases fit TRBD2. Germline V CDR1 and CDR2: KGHSH, LQKENI. Trimming cost V 0 bases and J 7 bases; bases outside gene matches: 5. The CDR3 extends over 14 amino acids. The CDR3 region has the DNA TGTGCCAGCTCACCACCGGGAGGGCCTGGGACCCAGTACTTC. It encodes CASSPPGGPGTQYF.

The rearrangement links TRBV10-3 to TRBJ2-3; TRBD2 matches 12 bases. The V segment lost 6 bases and the J segment 6 bases; nucleotides outside the gene matches: 7. The CDR3 runs to 15 residues. Germline V gene sequence: CDR1 ENHRY, CDR2 SYGVKD. CDR3 nucleotides: TGTGCCATCAGGACTAGCGGGAGATCGAGGGATACGCAGTATTTT. Residues: CAIRTSGRSRDTQYF.

A note on this clone: This may be a read error: a much more frequent sequence differs by one nucleotide. J is TRBJ2-1 and V is TRBV7-6; 10 bases are shared with TRBD2. Germline-derived CDR1 and CDR2 are SGHVS and FNYEAQ. The CDR3 contains 15 residues. With 5 bases clipped from V and 4 bases from J, the junction kept 5 bases outside the gene matches. CDR3: CASSPGLAEYNEQFF. In nucleotides, the CDR3 is TGTGCCAGCAGCCCCGGACTAGCGGAGTACAATGAGCAGTTCTTC.

The CDR3 region has the DNA TGTGCCAGCAGTTTACAGGGCTCCTATAATTCACCCCTCCACTTT. This translates into CASSLQGSYNSPLHF. The chain has TRBV27 and TRBJ1-6; D may be TRBD1 (5 bases). Trimming took 2 bases from V and 0 from J, leaving 5 bases between them. Germline lookup yields CDR1 MNHEY and CDR2 SMNVEV (reference sequence). The CDR3 has 15 amino acids.

The J gene is TRBJ1-6, the V gene TRBV6-5, with TRBD1 as a possible D gene (5 bases). V gave up 1 base and J gave up 7 bases, with 14 bases separating them. The CDR3 runs 16 residues. Germline values: CDR1 MNHEY, CDR2 SVGAGI. This CDR3 is CASSYYGAGRNSPLHF. The CDR3, as DNA: TGTGCCAGCAGTTACTACGGCGCAGGGCGAAATTCACCCCTCCACTTT.